This T cell receptor beta chain was profiled in a study of shared clonotypes between healthy human individuals. Overall study: CD8 memory received one plate per donor, CD8 naive two, CD4 memory three and CD4 naive three.

Subsets obtained from CD4+ cells comprised CD45RA+ naive and CD45RA-negative memory cells. The CDR3 totals 18 residues. V lost 1 base and J lost 0; bases outside the gene matches: 7. Germline CDR1 is SGHRS and CDR2 is YFSETQ. The repertoire was sequenced with immunoSEQ multiplex PCR; TCRdb's copy has only in-frame clones and lacks some. Here the sample spans about 1.5 million clones, roughly 97% being singletons. Overall study findings and caveats: Naive CD4 clonotype sharing across several donors was about 5%.

With respect to this clone: Its antigen is currently unknown.

The sample taken for sequencing was naive CD4+ T cells sorted from blood. Subset denoted: CD45RA+ positively selected. This chain uses TRBV5-1 with TRBJ2-2, with 9 bases that match TRBD2. This TCR came from a man in his thirties or forties in good health. The CDR3 protein is CASSLFLAGLSNTGELFF. The CDR3 DNA follows: TGCGCCAGCAGCTTGTTCCTAGCGGGACTTTCGAACACCGGGGAGCTGTTTTTT.